The 5 T cell receptor beta chains in this list originate from one sample, sequenced in a study of T cell responses to AZD1222 COVID-19 vaccine. The repertoire was sequenced with immunoSEQ multiplex PCR; TCRdb's copy has only in-frame clones and lacks some. The sample lists around 130,000 clones; roughly nine tenths were seen once. The sequenced sample was peripheral blood, obtained 28 days after the second AZD1222 dose. All receptors come from an adult who received the AZD1222 COVID-19 vaccine.

The chain joins TRBV2 to TRBJ2-3; possibly TRBD2 for D (6 bases). Looked up from germline, CDR1 is SNHLY and CDR2 is FYNNEI. This CDR3 has 14 residues. Trimming left V 11 bases short and J 2 bases short, with 17 bases between. Here the CDR3 DNA reads TGTGCCTTAACCGGGACTTCCTCCACAGATACGCAGTATTTT. Protein: CALTGTSSTDTQYF.

This clone appeared a single time. V usage is TRBV6-5 and J usage is TRBJ1-1; the D gene is possibly TRBD1 (5 bases). The CDR3 is 15 residues long. In germline, CDR1 is MNHEY, CDR2 SVGAGI. Trimming shortened V by 6 bases and J by 3 bases, and 17 bases separated the two germline ends. CDR3 coding DNA: TGTGCCAGCAGGTTTCGCGAGGGGTTGGACACTGAAGCTTTCTTT. This codes for CASRFREGLDTEAFF.

This rearrangement joins TRBV7-2 to TRBJ2-5; 9 positions match TRBD2. The CDR3 covers 15 residues. V lost 5 bases to trimming and J lost 1 base; unmatched junction nucleotides: 5. Germline V lookup: CDR1 SGHTA, CDR2 FQGNSA. CDR3 sequence: CASSTRTSAQETQYF. CDR3 sequence (DNA): TGTGCCAGCAGCACCCGGACTAGCGCCCAAGAGACCCAGTACTTC.

This sequence joins TRBV18 and TRBJ2-3, with 7 bases lining up with TRBD2. The V gene end was trimmed by 2 bases and the J gene end by 2 bases; junction bases not matched to a gene: 4. Germline values: CDR1 KGHSH, CDR2 LQKENI. The CDR3 length is 15 residues. The CDR3 DNA reads TGTGCCAGCTCACCAAGAACTAGCGCCACAGATACGCAGTATTTT. It specifies CASSPRTSATDTQYF.

This chain links TRBV10-3 with TRBJ1-3; D unclear. The ends were cut back, 5 bases at V and 4 bases at J, with 12 bases in the middle. This CDR3 region has 14 residues. Looked up from germline, CDR1 is ENHRY and CDR2 is SYGVKD. The CDR3, as DNA: TGTGCCATCAGTCCTGGCGGCTCCGGAAACACCATATATTTT. As protein: CAISPGGSGNTIYF.